This T cell receptor beta chain was retrieved from a study of vaccination and CD4 T cells after COVID-19. The Oncomine TCR Beta short-read assay sequenced DNA from cultured CD4+ T cells. The authors extracted genomic DNA from cultured CD4+ T cells. TCRdb used MiXCR to reprocess the PCR reads, holding one entry per CDR3 protein. The sample holds around 10,000 distinct CDR3 sequences; around 40% are singletons and the top ten take roughly a fifth. Treatment: approximately 9-day PBMC culture with coronavirus spike peptide pools or control peptides (ViraFEST assay). CD4+ T lymphocytes from the unexposed donor were collected before the COVID-19 pandemic (2011-2018). This clonotype was observed a few times. The antigen remains unidentified. The CDR3 loop spans 15 amino acids. Per the germline V gene, CDR1 is KGHDR and CDR2 is SFDVKD. Losses at the gene ends were 4 bases for V and 2 bases for J; bases not matched to a gene: 6.

The chain couples TRBV24-1 to TRBJ2-5; 7 bases fit TRBD1. This receptor was obtained from a human donor in good health. Sequencing input: CD4+ T cells from blood, cultured in vitro. Written as DNA, the CDR3 is TGTGCCACCAGTGACGAAGGACAGGTTCAAGAGACCCAGTACTTC. Protein sequence: CATSDEGQVQETQYF.